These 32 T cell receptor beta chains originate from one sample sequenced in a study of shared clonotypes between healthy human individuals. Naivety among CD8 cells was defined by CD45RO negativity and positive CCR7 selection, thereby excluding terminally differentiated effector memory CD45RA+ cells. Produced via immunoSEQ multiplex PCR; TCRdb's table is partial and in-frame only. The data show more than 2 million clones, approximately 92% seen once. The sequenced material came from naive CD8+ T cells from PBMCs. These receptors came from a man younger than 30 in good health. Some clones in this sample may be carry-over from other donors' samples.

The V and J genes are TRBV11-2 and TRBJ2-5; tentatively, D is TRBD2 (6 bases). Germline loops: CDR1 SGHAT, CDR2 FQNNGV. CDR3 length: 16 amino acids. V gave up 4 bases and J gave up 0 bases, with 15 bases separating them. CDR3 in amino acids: CASSSRESGHQETQYF. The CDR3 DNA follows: TGTGCCAGCAGCTCCAGAGAGAGCGGGCACCAAGAGACCCAGTACTTC.

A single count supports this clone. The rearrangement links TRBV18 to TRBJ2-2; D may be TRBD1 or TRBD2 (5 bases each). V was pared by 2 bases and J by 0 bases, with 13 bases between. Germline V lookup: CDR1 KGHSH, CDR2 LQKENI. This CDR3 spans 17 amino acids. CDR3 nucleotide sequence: TGTGCCAGCTCACCAATTCGGGACGGTGCGAACACCGGGGAGCTGTTTTTT. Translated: CASSPIRDGANTGELFF.

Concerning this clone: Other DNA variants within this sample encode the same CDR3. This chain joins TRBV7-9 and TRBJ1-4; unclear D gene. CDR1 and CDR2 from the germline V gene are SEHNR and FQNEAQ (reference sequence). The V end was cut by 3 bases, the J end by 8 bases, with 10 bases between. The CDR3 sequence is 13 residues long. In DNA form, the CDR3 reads TGTGCCAGCAGCTTTCCAGGCAGGGAAAAACTGTTTTTT. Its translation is CASSFPGREKLFF.

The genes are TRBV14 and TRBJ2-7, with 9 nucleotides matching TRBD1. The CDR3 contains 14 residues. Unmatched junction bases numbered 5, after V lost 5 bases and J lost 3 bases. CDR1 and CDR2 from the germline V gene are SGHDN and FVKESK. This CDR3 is CASSGGQGNYEQYF. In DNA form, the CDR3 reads TGTGCCAGCAGCGGGGGACAGGGAAACTACGAGCAGTACTTC. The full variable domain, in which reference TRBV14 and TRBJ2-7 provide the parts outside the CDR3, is EAGVTQFPSHSVIEKGQTVTLRCDPISGHDNLYWYRRVMGKEIKFLLHFVKESKQDESGMPNNRFLAERTGGTYSTLKVQPAELEDSGVYFCASSGGQGNYEQYFGPGTRLTVT.

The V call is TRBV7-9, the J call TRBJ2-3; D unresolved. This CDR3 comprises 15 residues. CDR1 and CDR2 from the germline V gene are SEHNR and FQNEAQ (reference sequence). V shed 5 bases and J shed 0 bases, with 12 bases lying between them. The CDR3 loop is CASSPTGASTDTQYF. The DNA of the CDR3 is TGTGCCAGCAGCCCAACTGGTGCTAGCACAGATACGCAGTATTTT. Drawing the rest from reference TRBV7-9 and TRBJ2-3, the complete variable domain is DTGVSQNPRHKITKRGQNVTFRCDPISEHNRLYWYRQTLGQGPEFLTYFQNEAQLEKSRLLSDRFSAERPKGSFSTLEIQRTEQGDSAMYLCASSPTGASTDTQYFGPGTRLTVL.

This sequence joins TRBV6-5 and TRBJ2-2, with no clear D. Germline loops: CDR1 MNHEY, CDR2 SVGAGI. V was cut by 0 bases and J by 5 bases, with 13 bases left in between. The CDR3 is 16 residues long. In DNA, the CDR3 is TGTGCCAGCAGTTACTCGAAACCGACATCTACCGGGGAGCTGTTTTTT. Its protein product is CASSYSKPTSTGELFF.

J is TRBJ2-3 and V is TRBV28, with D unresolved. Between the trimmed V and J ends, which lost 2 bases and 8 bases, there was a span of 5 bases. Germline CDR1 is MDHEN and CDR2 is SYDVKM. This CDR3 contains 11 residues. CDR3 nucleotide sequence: TGTGCCAGCAGTTTAGGTGTTACGCAGTATTTT. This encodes CASSLGVTQYF.

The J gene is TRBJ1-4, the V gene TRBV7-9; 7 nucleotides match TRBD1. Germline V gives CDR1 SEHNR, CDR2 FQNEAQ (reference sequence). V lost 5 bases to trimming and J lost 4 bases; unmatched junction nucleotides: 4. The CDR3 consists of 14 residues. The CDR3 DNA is TGTGCCAGCAGCCGTCCAGGGGGTAATGAAAAACTGTTTTTT. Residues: CASSRPGGNEKLFF.

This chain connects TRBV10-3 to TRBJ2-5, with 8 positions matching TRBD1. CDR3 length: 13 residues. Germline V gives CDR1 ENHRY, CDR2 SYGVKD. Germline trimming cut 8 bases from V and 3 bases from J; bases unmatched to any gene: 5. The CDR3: CAIGPTGEETQYF. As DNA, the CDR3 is TGTGCCATCGGACCGACAGGGGAAGAGACCCAGTACTTC.

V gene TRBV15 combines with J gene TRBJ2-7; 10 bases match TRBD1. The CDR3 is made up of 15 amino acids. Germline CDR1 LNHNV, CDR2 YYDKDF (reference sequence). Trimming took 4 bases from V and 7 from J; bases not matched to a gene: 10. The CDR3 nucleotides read TGTGCCACCAGCACCCCCCGGGACAGGGGCGGTGAGCAGTACTTC. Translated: CATSTPRDRGGEQYF.

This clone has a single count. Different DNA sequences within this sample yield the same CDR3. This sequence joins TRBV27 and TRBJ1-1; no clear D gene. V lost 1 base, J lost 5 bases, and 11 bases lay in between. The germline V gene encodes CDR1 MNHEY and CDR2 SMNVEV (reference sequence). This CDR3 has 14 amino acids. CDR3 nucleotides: TGTGCCAGCAGTTTATGGGGTCGTGGGACTGAAGCTTTCTTT. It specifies CASSLWGRGTEAFF.

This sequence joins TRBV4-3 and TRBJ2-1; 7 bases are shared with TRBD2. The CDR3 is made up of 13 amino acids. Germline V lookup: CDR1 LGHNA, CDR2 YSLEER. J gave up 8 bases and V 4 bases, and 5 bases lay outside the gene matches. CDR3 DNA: TGCGCCAGCAGCCTTGGACGGGGGGATGAGCAGTTCTTC. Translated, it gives CASSLGRGDEQFF.

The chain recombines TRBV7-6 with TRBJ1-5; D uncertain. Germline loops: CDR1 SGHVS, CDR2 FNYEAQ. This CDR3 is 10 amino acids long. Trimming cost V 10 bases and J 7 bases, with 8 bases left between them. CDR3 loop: CATTKQPQHF. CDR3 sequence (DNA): TGTGCCACGACTAAACAGCCCCAGCATTTT. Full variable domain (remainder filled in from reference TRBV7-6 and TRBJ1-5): GAGVSQSPRYKVTKRGQDVALRCDPISGHVSLYWYRQALGQGPEFLTYFNYEAQQDKSGLPNDRFSAERPEGSISTLTIQRTEQRDSAMYRCATTKQPQHFGDGTRLSIL.

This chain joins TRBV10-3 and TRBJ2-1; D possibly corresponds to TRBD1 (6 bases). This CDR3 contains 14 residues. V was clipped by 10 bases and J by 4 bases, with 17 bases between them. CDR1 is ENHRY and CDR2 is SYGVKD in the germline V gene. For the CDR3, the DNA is TGTGCCACCCAGGACAGCAGAATATACAATGAGCAGTTCTTC. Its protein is CATQDSRIYNEQFF.

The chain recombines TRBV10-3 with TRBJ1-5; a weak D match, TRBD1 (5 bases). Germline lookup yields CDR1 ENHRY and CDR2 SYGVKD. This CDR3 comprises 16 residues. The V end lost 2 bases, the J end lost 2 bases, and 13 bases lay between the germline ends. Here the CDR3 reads CAISETPGPGNQPQHF. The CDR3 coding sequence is TGTGCCATCAGTGAGACCCCGGGGCCAGGCAATCAGCCCCAGCATTTT.

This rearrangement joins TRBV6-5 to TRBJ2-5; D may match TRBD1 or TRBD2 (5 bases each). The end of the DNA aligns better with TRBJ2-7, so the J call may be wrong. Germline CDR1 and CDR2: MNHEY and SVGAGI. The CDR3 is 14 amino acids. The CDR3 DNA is TGTGCCAGCAGTTACTCGGTGGGACCCTACGAGCAGTACTTC. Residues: CASSYSVGPYEQYF.

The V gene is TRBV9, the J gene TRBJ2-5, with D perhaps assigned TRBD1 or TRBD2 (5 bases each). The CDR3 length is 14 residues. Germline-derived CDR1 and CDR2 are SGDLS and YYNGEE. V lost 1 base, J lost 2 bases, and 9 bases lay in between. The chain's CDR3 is CASSVLGVQETQYF. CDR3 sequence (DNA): TGTGCCAGCAGCGTACTGGGGGTTCAAGAGACCCAGTACTTC. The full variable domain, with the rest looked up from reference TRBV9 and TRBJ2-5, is DSGVTQTPKHLITATGQRVTLRCSPRSGDLSVYWYQQSLDQGLQFLIQYYNGEERAKGNILERFSAQQFPDLHSELNLSSLELGDSALYFCASSVLGVQETQYFGPGTRLLVL.

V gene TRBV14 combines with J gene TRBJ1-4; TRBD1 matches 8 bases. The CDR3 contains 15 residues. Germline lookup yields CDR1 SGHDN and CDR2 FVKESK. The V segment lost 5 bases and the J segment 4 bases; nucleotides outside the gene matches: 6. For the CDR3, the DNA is TGTGCCAGCAGCGACCGACAGGGGCTTAATGAAAAACTGTTTTTT. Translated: CASSDRQGLNEKLFF. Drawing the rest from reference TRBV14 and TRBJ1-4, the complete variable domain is EAGVTQFPSHSVIEKGQTVTLRCDPISGHDNLYWYRRVMGKEIKFLLHFVKESKQDESGMPNNRFLAERTGGTYSTLKVQPAELEDSGVYFCASSDRQGLNEKLFFGSGTQLSVL.

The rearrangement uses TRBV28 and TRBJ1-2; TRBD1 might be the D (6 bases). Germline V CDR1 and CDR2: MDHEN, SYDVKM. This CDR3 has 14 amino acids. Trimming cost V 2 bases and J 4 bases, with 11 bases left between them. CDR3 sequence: CASSLARGAYGYTF. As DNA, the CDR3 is TGTGCCAGCAGTTTAGCTCGGGGGGCCTATGGCTACACCTTC.

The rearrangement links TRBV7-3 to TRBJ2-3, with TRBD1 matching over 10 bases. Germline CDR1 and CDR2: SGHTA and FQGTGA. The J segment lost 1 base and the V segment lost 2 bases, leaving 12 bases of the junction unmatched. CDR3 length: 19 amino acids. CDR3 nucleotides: TGTGCCAGCAGCTTAGGTTGGGACAGGGGAGAGGTTGGCACAGATACGCAGTATTTT. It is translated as CASSLGWDRGEVGTDTQYF.

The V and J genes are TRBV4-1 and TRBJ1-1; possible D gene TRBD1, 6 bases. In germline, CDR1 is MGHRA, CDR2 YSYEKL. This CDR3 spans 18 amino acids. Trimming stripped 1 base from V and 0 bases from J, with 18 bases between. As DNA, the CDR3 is TGCGCCAGCAGCCAAGCCCCCCGGGACACCGTTATGAACACTGAAGCTTTCTTT. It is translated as CASSQAPRDTVMNTEAFF.

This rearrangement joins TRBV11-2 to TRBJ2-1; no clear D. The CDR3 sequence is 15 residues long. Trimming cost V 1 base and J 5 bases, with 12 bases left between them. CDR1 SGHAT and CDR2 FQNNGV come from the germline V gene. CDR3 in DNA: TGTGCCAGCAGCTTAGTGCCGGTTCCAAACAATGAGCAGTTCTTC. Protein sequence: CASSLVPVPNNEQFF.

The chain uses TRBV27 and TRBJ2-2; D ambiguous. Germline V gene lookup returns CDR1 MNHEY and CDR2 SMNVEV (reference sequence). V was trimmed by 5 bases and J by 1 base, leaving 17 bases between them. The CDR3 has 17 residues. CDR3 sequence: CASSPQLRRQNTGELFF. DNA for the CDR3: TGTGCCAGCAGTCCCCAGCTGCGGCGACAGAACACCGGGGAGCTGTTTTTT.

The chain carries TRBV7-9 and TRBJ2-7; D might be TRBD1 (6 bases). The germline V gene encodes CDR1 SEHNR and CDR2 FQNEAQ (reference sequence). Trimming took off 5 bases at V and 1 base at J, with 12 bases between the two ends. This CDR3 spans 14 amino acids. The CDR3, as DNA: TGTGCCAGCAGCCCACGGGACAAATCCTACGAGCAGTACTTC. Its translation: CASSPRDKSYEQYF.

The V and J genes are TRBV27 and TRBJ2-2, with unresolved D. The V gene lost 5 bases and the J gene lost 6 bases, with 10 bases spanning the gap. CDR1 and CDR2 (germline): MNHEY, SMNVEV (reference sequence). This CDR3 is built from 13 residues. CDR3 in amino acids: CASSLRIPGELFF. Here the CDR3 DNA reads TGTGCCAGCAGTCTTAGAATCCCCGGGGAGCTGTTTTTT.

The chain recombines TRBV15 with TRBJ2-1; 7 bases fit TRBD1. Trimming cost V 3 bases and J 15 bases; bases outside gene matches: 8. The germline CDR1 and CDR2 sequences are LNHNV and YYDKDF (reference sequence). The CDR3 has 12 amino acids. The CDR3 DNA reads TGTGCCACCAGCAGCGTCGGACAGGTACCGTTCTTC. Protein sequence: CATSSVGQVPFF.

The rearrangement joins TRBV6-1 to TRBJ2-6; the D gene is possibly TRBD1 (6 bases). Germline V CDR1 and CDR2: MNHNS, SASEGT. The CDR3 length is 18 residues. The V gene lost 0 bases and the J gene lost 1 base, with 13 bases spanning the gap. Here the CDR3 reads CASSEALQGLSGANVLTF. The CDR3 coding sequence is TGTGCCAGCAGTGAAGCATTACAGGGCCTATCTGGGGCCAACGTCCTGACTTTC.

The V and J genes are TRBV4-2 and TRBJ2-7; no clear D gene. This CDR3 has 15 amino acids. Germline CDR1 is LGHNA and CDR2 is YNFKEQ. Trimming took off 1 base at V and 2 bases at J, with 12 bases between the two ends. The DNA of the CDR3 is TGTGCCAGCAGCCAAGGAGTTCAGGCGACCTACGAGCAGTACTTC. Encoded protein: CASSQGVQATYEQYF.

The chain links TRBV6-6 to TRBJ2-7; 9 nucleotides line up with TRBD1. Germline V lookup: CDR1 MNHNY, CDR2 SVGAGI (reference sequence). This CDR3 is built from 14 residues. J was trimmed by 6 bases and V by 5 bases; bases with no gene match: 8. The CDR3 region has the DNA TGTGCCAGCAGTCTCCGGGACAGGGTGGTCGAGCAGTACTTC. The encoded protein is CASSLRDRVVEQYF.

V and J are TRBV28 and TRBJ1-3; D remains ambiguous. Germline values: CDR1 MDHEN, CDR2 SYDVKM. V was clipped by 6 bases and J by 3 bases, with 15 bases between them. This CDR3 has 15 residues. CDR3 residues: CASRQDPSDGNTIYF. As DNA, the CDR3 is TGTGCCAGCAGGCAAGACCCCTCGGATGGAAACACCATATATTTT.

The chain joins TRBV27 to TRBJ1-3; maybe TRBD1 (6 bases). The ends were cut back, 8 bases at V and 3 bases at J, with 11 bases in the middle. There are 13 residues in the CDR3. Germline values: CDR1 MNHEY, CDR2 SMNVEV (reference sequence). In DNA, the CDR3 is TGTGCCAGCCAGGACAGACTTGGAAACACCATATATTTT. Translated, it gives CASQDRLGNTIYF.

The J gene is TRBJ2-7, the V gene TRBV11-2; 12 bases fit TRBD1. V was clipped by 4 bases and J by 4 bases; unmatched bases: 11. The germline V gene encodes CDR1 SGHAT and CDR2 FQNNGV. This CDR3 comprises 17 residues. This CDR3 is CASSWGPGQGAGYEQYF. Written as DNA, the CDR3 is TGTGCCAGCAGCTGGGGGCCGGGACAGGGGGCCGGGTACGAGCAGTACTTC.